The rows below give T cell receptor beta chains drawn from one sample of a study of Graves' ophthalmopathy and Graves' hyperthyroidism. MiXCR, run by TCRdb on the multiplex PCR reads, gives a single entry per CDR3 protein. Here the sample spans 650,000 to 900,000 distinct CDR3 sequences, about 44% being singletons. Input material: peripheral blood. Receptors originate from an adult man with Graves' ophthalmopathy. Both conserved end residues are part of each CDR3. A D gene is named only where the DNA matches it firmly. Not every row has a clone size; where given, it reads once, few, many or a size class.

size,J,V,D,CDR3,DNA
once,TRBJ2-7,TRBV24-1,.,CASSYRGEYQYF,TGTGCCAGCAGTTACCGCGGGGAGTACCAGTACTTC
.,TRBJ2-2,TRBV20-1,.,CSAPDSNTGELFF,TGCAGTGCTCCCGACTCGAACACCGGGGAGCTGTTTTTT
.,TRBJ2-7,TRBV15,.,CATSLGGSKLQYF,TGTGCCACCAGCCTCGGGGGATCTAAATTACAGTACTTC
many,TRBJ1-3,TRBV7-9,.,CASSSGNTIYF,TGTGCCAGCAGCTCCGGAAACACCATATATTTT
many,TRBJ2-5,TRBV25-1,.,CASSEWWGEVETQYF,TGTGCCAGCAGTGAATGGTGGGGTGAGGTTGAGACCCAGTACTTC
few,TRBJ2-2,TRBV20-1,.,CSARDQTAANTGELFF,TGCAGTGCTAGAGATCAGACAGCCGCGAACACCGGGGAGCTGTTTTTT
few,TRBJ2-2,TRBV7-9,.,CASSLLGATGELFF,TGCGCCAGCAGCTTACTCGGGGCGACCGGGGAGCTGTTTTTT
.,TRBJ1-1,TRBV25-1,.,CASSGLGAQDTEAFF,TGTGCCAGCAGTGGATTAGGGGCACAGGACACTGAAGCTTTCTTT
many,TRBJ1-2,TRBV24-1,.,CATSSPGINGYTF,TGTGCCACCAGTTCCCCAGGGATAAATGGCTACACCTTC
.,TRBJ2-7,TRBV7-9,TRBD1,CASSLVGTGFNYEQYF,TGTGCCAGCAGCTTGGTTGGGACAGGGTTTAACTACGAGCAGTACTTC
once,TRBJ1-2,TRBV29-1,TRBD1,CSVERGGTAYTF,TGCAGCGTTGAGCGAGGAGGGACAGCCTACACCTTC
.,TRBJ1-6,TRBV6-1,.,CASSEGRSSSPLHF,TGTGCCAGCAGTGAAGGACGGTCGTCTTCACCCCTCCACTTT
.,TRBJ2-5,TRBV29-1,.,CSLAGRGETQYF,TGCAGCTTAGCAGGGCGGGGCGAGACCCAGTACTTC
many,TRBJ1-4,TRBV15,.,CATSRAGDVGKLFF,TGTGCCACCAGCAGAGCAGGGGATGTAGGAAAACTGTTTTTT
many,TRBJ1-1,TRBV29-1,.,CSVVTATGETEAFF,TGCAGCGTTGTAACCGCGACGGGGGAAACTGAAGCTTTCTTT
.,TRBJ1-5,TRBV25-1,.,CASSEGYGNNQPQHF,TGTGCCAGCAGTGAGGGTTATGGAAACAATCAGCCCCAGCATTTT
few,TRBJ1-5,TRBV10-3,.,CAISHSSNQPQHF,TGTGCCATCAGCCACAGTAGCAATCAGCCCCAGCATTTT
few,TRBJ1-5,TRBV19,.,CASSMAGDQPQHF,TGTGCCAGTAGTATGGCAGGGGATCAGCCCCAGCATTTT
.,TRBJ2-2,TRBV11-2,.,CASSLALRGTDANTGELFF,TGTGCCAGCAGCTTAGCCCTGAGGGGGACGGACGCGAACACCGGGGAGCTGTTTTTT
.,TRBJ2-5,TRBV2,.,CASNYKGGSNLGETQYF,TGTGCCAGCAATTACAAGGGGGGCAGTAATCTTGGAGAGACCCAGTACTTC
many,TRBJ1-3,TRBV12-3/TRBV12-4,.,CASRPTGSGNTIYF,TGTGCCAGCAGGCCAACAGGGAGTGGAAACACCATATATTTT
.,TRBJ2-6,TRBV6-5,TRBD2,CASRTGGPGANVLTF,TGTGCCAGCAGGACGGGGGGGCCTGGGGCCAACGTCCTGACTTTC
.,TRBJ1-1,TRBV2,TRBD1,CASSQDRAITEAFF,TGTGCCAGCAGCCAGGACAGGGCTATCACTGAAGCTTTCTTT
many,TRBJ1-1,TRBV7-9,TRBD1,CASSFKTGVITEAFF,TGTGCCAGCAGCTTCAAGACAGGGGTGATCACTGAAGCTTTCTTT
once,TRBJ1-2,TRBV2,.,CASSQVAGGDYGYTF,TGTGCCAGCAGCCAAGTGGCCGGGGGCGACTATGGCTACACCTTC
few,TRBJ1-1,TRBV6-6,.,CASGSTGSKTEAFF,TGTGCCAGCGGGTCAACAGGGTCTAAAACTGAAGCTTTCTTT
.,TRBJ2-7,TRBV20-1,TRBD2,CSARTSGYSYEQYF,TGCAGTGCTAGGACTAGCGGTTACTCCTACGAGCAGTACTTC
.,TRBJ1-6,TRBV7-3,TRBD1,CASSYRGSGTASPLHF,TGTGCCAGCAGCTACAGGGGTTCAGGGACGGCTTCACCCCTCCACTTT
.,TRBJ2-7,TRBV10-3,.,CAISEGDGQYF,TGTGCCATCAGTGAAGGGGATGGGCAGTACTTC
.,TRBJ1-2,TRBV10-3,TRBD1,CASTRQGGTYGYTF,TGTGCCAGCACCCGACAGGGAGGGACCTATGGCTACACCTTC
.,TRBJ2-5,TRBV7-9,TRBD1,CASSMGDRDQETQYF,TGTGCCAGCAGCATGGGAGACAGGGACCAAGAGACCCAGTACTTC
few,TRBJ1-1,TRBV7-9,.,CASSPLSEAFF,TGTGCCAGCAGCCCCTTATCTGAAGCTTTCTTT
.,TRBJ1-3,TRBV25-1,TRBD1,CASSTGTGVGNTIYF,TGTGCCAGCAGCACGGGGACAGGGGTTGGAAACACCATATATTTT
.,TRBJ1-2,TRBV15,TRBD1,CAWSGQGIYGYTF,TGTGCCTGGAGCGGACAGGGAATCTATGGCTACACCTTC
many,TRBJ1-2,TRBV19,.,CASSIQGVTNYGYTF,TGTGCCAGTAGTATCCAGGGCGTAACCAACTATGGCTACACCTTC
.,TRBJ1-4,TRBV9,TRBD1,CASSGQGQGEKLFF,TGTGCCAGCAGCGGCCAAGGACAGGGAGAAAAACTGTTTTTT